Listed here are 9 T cell receptor beta chains from one sample, sequenced in a study of cytomegalovirus exposure and HLA in healthy donors. 60 Vbeta and 13 Jbeta primers were used in PCR. Data came from immunoSEQ multiplex PCR; TCRdb stores just in-frame clones and leaves some out. The sample yields tens of thousands of clones, over 75% seen once. Sequenced sample: PBMCs. The source is a girl aged 2 to 9 in good health and CMV-seropositive.

The genes are TRBV5-4 and TRBJ2-7; D ambiguous. Trimming cost V 6 bases and J 5 bases, with 12 bases left between them. The length of the CDR3 is 12 residues. Germline V lookup: CDR1 SGHNT, CDR2 YYREEE (reference sequence). The CDR3 here is CASTSTQDEQYF. The DNA for the CDR3 is TGTGCCAGCACATCCACCCAGGACGAGCAGTACTTC.

V and J are TRBV13 and TRBJ2-3, with D maybe TRBD2 (7 bases). The CDR3 runs to 21 residues. In germline, CDR1 is PRHDT, CDR2 FYEKMQ (reference sequence). Between the trimmed V and J ends, which lost 6 bases and 1 base, there was a span of 32 bases. The CDR3 DNA sequence: TGTGCCAGCAGGAGAGGGGGAGGTACGGTGGCTAGCGGCCCCGGCACAGATACGCAGTATTTT. Translation: CASRRGGGTVASGPGTDTQYF.

V and J are TRBV5-1 and TRBJ1-3; no clear D gene. In germline, CDR1 is SGHRS, CDR2 YFSETQ. This CDR3 has 16 residues. Trimming stripped 0 bases from V and 3 bases from J, with 13 bases between. The CDR3 reads CASSLVQIRFGNTIYF. For the CDR3, the DNA is TGCGCCAGCAGCTTGGTCCAGATTCGATTTGGAAACACCATATATTTT.

V gene TRBV10-1 combines with J gene TRBJ2-1; 8 nucleotides match TRBD2. The CDR3 covers 18 residues. V gave up 0 bases and J gave up 5 bases; unmatched junction bases: 12. In germline, CDR1 is WNHNN, CDR2 SYGVQD (reference sequence). The CDR3 reads CASSESVQVAGTNNEQFF. CDR3 bases: TGCGCCAGCAGTGAGTCAGTCCAGGTAGCGGGGACAAACAATGAGCAGTTCTTC.

This clone occurred a few times. V and J are TRBV5-8 and TRBJ1-2; TRBD1 matches 7 bases. Germline lookup yields CDR1 SGHTS and CDR2 YDEGEE. V lost 4 bases, J lost 7 bases, and 19 bases stayed unmatched. The CDR3 is 17 residues long. The CDR3 region has the DNA TGTGCCAGCAGCCAAGGGGGCGGCTCATCTTTCGGGGGTGGCTACACCTTC. Its translation is CASSQGGGSSFGGGYTF.

The table lists this clone with a few counts. The chain combines TRBV28 with TRBJ1-5; 8 nucleotides align to TRBD1. CDR3 size: 14 residues. Germline assignment: CDR1 MDHEN and CDR2 SYDVKM. The J segment lost 7 bases and the V segment lost 4 bases, leaving 6 bases of the junction unmatched. CDR3 sequence: CASSYPGGGQPQHF. CDR3 in DNA: TGTGCCAGCAGTTACCCAGGGGGCGGGCAGCCCCAGCATTTT.

The rearrangement uses TRBV7-2 and TRBJ1-2; 8 bases agree with TRBD1. Trimming took 6 bases from V and 7 from J; bases not matched to a gene: 10. Germline V gene lookup returns CDR1 SGHTA and CDR2 FQGNSA. This CDR3 comprises 14 residues. CDR3 amino acids: CASRPGQGFGGYTF. CDR3 DNA sequence: TGTGCCAGCAGACCCGGACAGGGTTTCGGTGGCTACACCTTC.

V and J are TRBV6-6 and TRBJ1-5; 7 positions agree with TRBD1. Germline V gene sequence: CDR1 MNHNY, CDR2 SVGAGI (reference sequence). This CDR3 comprises 16 residues. The junction had 9 bases not matched to a gene; V was cut back by 6 bases and J by 1 base. The CDR3 DNA reads TGTGCCAGCAGGCGACAGGGTTCAGAAAGCAATCAGCCCCAGCATTTT. Translation: CASRRQGSESNQPQHF.

The table lists this clone with a count of one. V usage is TRBV6-5 and J usage is TRBJ1-4; 7 bases match TRBD1. The length of the CDR3 is 14 residues. Germline CDR1 MNHEY, CDR2 SVGAGI. The V segment lost 6 bases and the J segment 2 bases; nucleotides outside the gene matches: 3. The DNA of the CDR3 is TGTGCCAGCAGAACAGGGGCGACTAATGAAAAACTGTTTTTT. Protein: CASRTGATNEKLFF.